This is a list of T cell receptor beta chains from one sample in a study of cytomegalovirus exposure and HLA in healthy donors. Generated by immunoSEQ multiplex PCR, the TCRdb table keeps only in-frame clones and is missing some. The table has more than 150,000 clones, roughly 87% seen once. The sequenced sample was PBMCs. These receptors all stem from a girl in the first two years of life in good health and CMV-seronegative. The CDR3 runs from the conserved cysteine through the conserved F or W. The D gene is left open where the match is weak. Clone size is not always given. Where it is, it says once, few, many or a class for expanded clones.

TRBJ2-5 | NA | TRBV9 | TRBD2 | CASSTSGSRETQYF | TGTGCCAGCAGCACAAGCGGGAGTCGAGAGACCCAGTACTTC
TRBJ1-3 | NA | TRBV10-3 | TRBD1 | CASSTGGEENTIYF | TGTGCCTCGAGTACAGGGGGCGAGGAAAACACCATATATTTT
TRBJ1-1 | NA | TRBV6-5 | TRBD1 | CASSFGQGGTEAFF | TGTGCCAGCAGTTTTGGACAGGGGGGCACTGAAGCTTTCTTT
TRBJ2-1 | once | TRBV25-1 | TRBD1 | CASNPTGGELYNEQFF | TGTGCCAGCAACCCGACAGGGGGGGAACTCTACAATGAGCAGTTCTTC
TRBJ2-1 | NA | TRBV6-5 | NA | CASRGDSYNEQFF | TGTGCCAGCAGAGGGGACTCTTACAATGAGCAGTTCTTC
TRBJ2-2 | NA | TRBV5-1 | NA | CASSLGLAGELFF | TGCGCCAGCAGCTTGGGACTCGCCGGGGAGCTGTTTTTT
TRBJ2-7 | NA | TRBV9 | NA | CASSPASGAGEQYF | TGTGCCAGCAGTCCAGCCTCAGGGGCCGGCGAGCAGTACTTC
TRBJ2-1 | NA | TRBV7-2 | NA | CASSFSDEQFF | TGTGCCAGCAGCTTTTCTGATGAGCAGTTCTTC
TRBJ2-7 | few | TRBV19 | NA | CASSILPGWDEQYF | TGTGCCAGTAGTATACTGCCAGGGTGGGACGAGCAGTACTTC
TRBJ1-4 | NA | TRBV4-1 | NA | CASSQGALATNEKLFF | TGTGCCAGCAGCCAAGGGGCACTCGCAACTAATGAAAAACTGTTTTTT
TRBJ2-2 | NA | TRBV6-5 | TRBD2 | CASSYSSGGLTGELFF | TGTGCCAGCAGTTATTCAAGCGGGGGGTTGACCGGGGAGCTGTTTTTT
TRBJ1-6 | NA | TRBV7-2 | NA | CASSQISGSLNSPLHF | TGTGCCAGCAGTCAAATCTCGGGGAGCCTTAATTCACCCCTCCACTTT
TRBJ2-7 | NA | TRBV27 | TRBD2 | CASSGLAGGDLYEQYF | TGTGCCAGCAGTGGACTAGCGGGAGGCGACCTCTACGAGCAGTACTTC
TRBJ1-5 | NA | TRBV19 | NA | CASSTERTVQPQHF | TGTGCCAGTAGTACCGAAAGGACAGTTCAGCCCCAGCATTTT
TRBJ2-1 | NA | TRBV7-2 | NA | CASPGHYASGYNEQFF | TGTGCCAGCCCTGGACACTACGCGTCCGGCTACAATGAGCAGTTCTTC
TRBJ1-2 | few | TRBV5-1 | TRBD1 | CASSFTADRAYGYTF | TGCGCCAGCAGCTTTACGGCTGACAGGGCCTATGGCTACACCTTC
TRBJ2-4 | NA | TRBV6-1 | NA | CASNPGDSENIQYF | TGTGCCAGCAATCCGGGGGACTCGGAAAACATTCAGTACTTC
TRBJ2-3 | NA | TRBV15 | NA | CATSRGGIGGTDTQYF | TGTGCCACCAGCAGAGGAGGTATTGGCGGAACAGATACGCAGTATTTT
TRBJ1-3 | NA | TRBV27 | NA | CALVLLISGNTIYF | TGTGCCTTAGTACTGCTTATCTCTGGAAACACCATATATTTT
TRBJ1-1 | few | TRBV29-1 | NA | CSVALNTEAFF | TGCAGCGTTGCCTTGAACACTGAAGCTTTCTTT